This TCR beta chain emerged from a study of CD8 T cells in Susac syndrome. Random-hexamer reverse transcription was applied to about 0.45 to 1 ug RNA. TCRdb re-called the immunoSEQ multiplex PCR reads with MiXCR, one entry per CDR3 protein. The table shows around 170,000 distinct CDR3 sequences, with approximately 95% occurring only once. CD8+ and CD4+ T cells taken from blood had their TCR beta sequenced. Germline CDR1 is MNHNY and CDR2 is SVGAGI (reference sequence). V shed 4 bases and J shed 8 bases, with 18 bases lying between them. The CDR3 runs 16 residues. Material for sequencing was CD8+ T cells from PBMCs. The receptor comes from a human donor with multiple sclerosis. This sequence joins TRBV6-6 and TRBJ1-6; weak D call: TRBD1 (6 bases). CDR3 DNA: TGTGCCAGCAGTTTCCCCCCTGGGAGGGGGGATTCACCCCTCCACTTT. Translation: CASSFPPGRGDSPLHF.